Listed here are 3 T cell receptor beta chains from one sample, sequenced in a study of Tregs in tolerant kidney transplant recipients (dated by TCRdb to between 2018 and 2021). Libraries were constructed by the immunoSEQ multiplex PCR assay. Here the immuneACCESS table is served through TCRdb, limited to in-frame sequences with V and J called. Missing clones are a known gap in these copies; in checked studies unresolved V genes cover under half, and the rest lacks a known reason. Recorded for this sample are around 120,000 clones; 85% to 95% of them occurred a single time. The ten largest clones capture roughly 0.63% of the sample. The sequencing input was CD4+ T cells from blood. These receptors all stem from a human donor in good health.

The J gene is TRBJ2-2, the V gene TRBV7-9; maybe TRBD2 (5 bases). The length of the CDR3 is 13 residues. Germline assignment: CDR1 SEHNR and CDR2 FQNEAQ (reference sequence). V was trimmed by 8 bases and J by 6 bases, leaving 13 bases between them. CDR3 DNA sequence: TGTGCCAGCCGATTCGGGGAACCCGGGGAGCTGTTTTTT. Protein: CASRFGEPGELFF. Supplemented by reference TRBV7-9 and TRBJ2-2, the full variable domain reads DTGVSQNPRHKITKRGQNVTFRCDPISEHNRLYWYRQTLGQGPEFLTYFQNEAQLEKSRLLSDRFSAERPKGSFSTLEIQRTEQGDSAMYLCASRFGEPGELFFGEGSRLTVL.

The V and J genes are TRBV20-1 and TRBJ2-7; no definite D call. V lost 8 bases to trimming and J lost 3 bases, with 11 bases between them. Germline V gene data show CDR1 as DFQATT and CDR2 as SNEGSKA (reference sequence). The CDR3 totals 11 residues. As DNA, the CDR3 is TGCAGTTGTACCTTGGGCTACGAGCAGTACTTC. This gives the protein CSCTLGYEQYF.

V usage is TRBV5-4 and J usage is TRBJ2-2; 8 bases match TRBD1. This CDR3 comprises 15 residues. The V gene end was trimmed by 5 bases and the J gene end by 4 bases; junction bases not matched to a gene: 7. Germline lookup yields CDR1 SGHNT and CDR2 YYREEE (reference sequence). This chain's CDR3 is CASRPGQGPTGELFF. The CDR3 DNA reads TGTGCCAGCAGACCCGGACAGGGCCCCACCGGGGAGCTGTTTTTT.